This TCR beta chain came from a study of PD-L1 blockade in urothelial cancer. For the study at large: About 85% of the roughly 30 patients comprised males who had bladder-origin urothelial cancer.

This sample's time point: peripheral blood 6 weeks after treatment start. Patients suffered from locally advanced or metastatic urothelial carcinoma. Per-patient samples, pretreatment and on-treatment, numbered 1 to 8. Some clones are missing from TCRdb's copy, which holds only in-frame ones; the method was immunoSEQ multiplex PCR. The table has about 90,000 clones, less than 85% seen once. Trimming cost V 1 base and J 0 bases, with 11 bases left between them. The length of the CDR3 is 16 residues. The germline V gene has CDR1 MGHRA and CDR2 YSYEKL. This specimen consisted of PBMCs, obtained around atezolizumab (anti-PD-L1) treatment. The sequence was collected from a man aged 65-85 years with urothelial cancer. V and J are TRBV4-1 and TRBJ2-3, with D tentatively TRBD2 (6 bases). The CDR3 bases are TGCGCCAGCAGCCAAGGGTCTAGCGTAAGCACAGATACGCAGTATTTT. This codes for CASSQGSSVSTDTQYF.